The sequence of this T cell receptor (beta chain) was determined in a study of cytomegalovirus exposure and HLA in healthy donors. 13 Jbeta primers and 60 Vbeta primers were used for the PCR. Repertoires were generated with immunoSEQ multiplex PCR, while TCRdb's copy carries only in-frame clones and drops some. The sample consists of hundreds of thousands of clones, over 80% of them appearing once. The CDR3 loop spans 14 amino acids. Germline loops: CDR1 SGDLS, CDR2 YYNGEE. Trimming removed 4 bases at V and 7 bases at J, with 17 bases between. Turning to this clone: Its antigen is unidentified.

Study-wide findings and caveats: The authors reported that TCR beta sequences could predict HLA-A and HLA-B alleles. These predictions were accurate for most subjects in the first cohort.

The chain carries TRBV9 and TRBJ1-1, with a possible D match to TRBD1 (6 bases). Sequencing was carried out using PBMCs. This clonotype was obtained from a man aged 35-49 years in good health and CMV-seropositive. In nucleotides, the CDR3 is TGTGCCAGCAGCCGTGGACAGCCAGAGGATGAAGCTTTCTTT. Translating gives CASSRGQPEDEAFF.